This TCR beta chain was recovered during a study of CD8 T cells in Susac syndrome. The study's findings and limits: The study recognized that the number of individuals in its TCR sequencing and HLA analysis was relatively small.

Details on this clonotype: The antigen remains undetermined.

Trimming removed 5 bases at V and 5 bases at J, with 12 bases between. Germline values: CDR1 MNHNY, CDR2 SVGAGI (reference sequence). The CDR3 spans 14 residues. Reverse transcription used roughly 0.5 to 1 ug RNA and random hexamers. The immunoSEQ assay covered 54 Vbeta and 13 Jbeta segments for CDR3. TCRdb reprocessed the immunoSEQ multiplex PCR reads with MiXCR, giving one entry per CDR3 protein. The sample has 120,000 to 150,000 distinct CDR3 sequences; 94% are singletons. TCR beta was sequenced from blood CD8+ and CD4+ T cells. Matched for age and sex, the controls were healthy donors. The chain employs TRBV6-6 and TRBJ1-4, with D tentatively TRBD1 (5 bases). The receptor comes from a human donor in good health. What was sequenced was CD4+ T cells from PBMCs. As DNA, the CDR3 is TGTGCCAGCAGTCGGCAGGGAGGGAATGAAAAACTGTTTTTT. Amino acid sequence: CASSRQGGNEKLFF.